The 9 T cell receptor beta chains given below trace back to one sample, sequenced in a study of cytomegalovirus exposure and HLA in healthy donors (dated 2017 in TCRdb). Receptor amplification or capture employed the immunoSEQ multiplex PCR assay. For the multiplex PCR, a mixture combining 60 forward primers for TCR Vbeta segments and 13 reverse primers for TCR Jbeta segments was used. TCRdb provides this immuneACCESS table in a form limited to in-frame rearrangements. Some clones are lacking; in checked studies, under half of them reflect an unresolved V gene, and why the rest are absent is not known. The sample records 130,000 or so clones, around 82% of which are singletons. Jointly, the top ten make up approximately 3.2% of the sample. The specimen was PBMCs. Source of these receptors: a young man in good health and CMV-seropositive.

The J gene is TRBJ1-3, the V gene TRBV5-4; 8 bases are shared with TRBD1. Germline V CDR1 and CDR2: SGHNT, YYREEE (reference sequence). With 4 bases clipped from V and 0 bases from J, the junction kept 6 bases outside the gene matches. The CDR3 spans 16 residues. The chain's CDR3 is CASSLQGDPSGNTIYF. The CDR3 region has the DNA TGTGCCAGCAGCCTACAGGGGGACCCCTCTGGAAACACCATATATTTT.

A few counts support this clone. This sequence joins TRBV6-1 and TRBJ2-7; 7 bases map to TRBD1. J was trimmed by 1 base and V by 6 bases; bases with no gene match: 6. The CDR3 loop spans 14 amino acids. Germline assignment: CDR1 MNHNS and CDR2 SASEGT. CDR3 nucleotide sequence: TGTGCCAGCAGAGCGGACAGGTTTTCCTACGAGCAGTACTTC. Protein product: CASRADRFSYEQYF.

This chain connects TRBV4-2 to TRBJ2-7; 11 positions agree with TRBD2. The J segment lost 4 bases and the V segment lost 1 base, leaving 3 bases of the junction unmatched. CDR1 is LGHNA and CDR2 is YNFKEQ in the germline V gene. The CDR3 covers 15 residues. The CDR3, as DNA: TGTGCCAGCAGCCAAGCGCTAGCGGGAGGTTACGAGCAGTACTTC. Encoded protein: CASSQALAGGYEQYF.

The chain is built from TRBV23-1 and TRBJ2-5; 7 bases map to TRBD1. TRBV23-1 is flagged as an ORF with uncertain function. The CDR3 is made up of 15 amino acids. The junction had 10 bases not matched to a gene; V was cut back by 3 bases and J by 6 bases. The CDR3 region is CASSHQIGGPKTQYF. CDR3 nucleotides: TGCGCCAGCAGTCATCAAATAGGGGGCCCAAAGACCCAGTACTTC.

The genes are TRBV6-5 and TRBJ2-7, with D maybe TRBD2 (5 bases). The CDR3 covers 12 residues. Germline V gene sequence: CDR1 MNHEY, CDR2 SVGAGI. V gave up 5 bases and J gave up 3 bases, with 8 bases separating them. CDR3 nucleotides: TGTGCCAGCAGTACCGCGGGCTACGAGCAGTACTTC. Its protein product is CASSTAGYEQYF.

The J gene is TRBJ2-2, the V gene TRBV12-5; D may be TRBD2 (5 bases). The CDR3 runs 14 residues. In germline, CDR1 is LGHNT, CDR2 FRNRAP. V was clipped by 3 bases and J by 4 bases, with 9 bases between them. DNA for the CDR3: TGTGCTAGTGGTTTAGAGGGCTCCACCGGGGAGCTGTTTTTT. Amino acid sequence: CASGLEGSTGELFF.

This clone was seen a few times. The rearrangement joins TRBV2 to TRBJ1-5, with no clear D. Germline V gene data show CDR1 as SNHLY and CDR2 as FYNNEI. CDR3 length equals 12 residues. Trimming stripped 1 base from V and 5 bases from J, with 3 bases between. The CDR3 DNA reads TGTGCCAGCAGTGAAGGGCATCAGCCCCAGCATTTT. This encodes CASSEGHQPQHF.

This clone is a singleton in its sample. The chain employs TRBV6-5 and TRBJ1-2, with a tentative D call TRBD1 (6 bases). Germline V gene data show CDR1 as MNHEY and CDR2 as SVGAGI. Trimming took off 0 bases at V and 7 bases at J, with 9 bases between the two ends. There are 13 residues in the CDR3. The CDR3 region has the DNA TGTGCCAGCAGTTACTCCAGGGGATCTGGCTACACCTTC. Its translation is CASSYSRGSGYTF.

Here the CDR3 DNA reads TGTGCCAGCAGTTTATTATCCGGGGGTACCTACGAGCAGTACTTC. Translation: CASSLLSGGTYEQYF. The chain carries TRBV27 and TRBJ2-7; TRBD2 is a possible D gene (6 bases). The CDR3 sequence is 15 residues long. Germline CDR1 reads MNHEY; CDR2 reads SMNVEV (reference sequence). The germline V and J ends were trimmed by 1 base and 2 bases, with 12 bases remaining between them.